Sequencing of this T cell receptor (beta chain) was carried out in a study of CD8 T cells in Susac syndrome. Reverse transcription used about 0.45 to 1 ug RNA and random hexamers. TCRdb processed the immunoSEQ multiplex PCR reads anew with MiXCR; each CDR3 protein has one entry. The table shows roughly 190,000 distinct CDR3 sequences, with approximately 94% occurring only once. The CDR3 length is 13 residues. Germline V lookup: CDR1 LGHDT, CDR2 YNNKEL (reference sequence). V lost 1 base, J lost 15 bases, and 3 bases stayed unmatched. This TCR came from a human donor in good health. Specimen: CD4+ T cells from PBMCs. The V call is TRBV3-1, the J call TRBJ2-1, with 13 bases fitting TRBD2. In nucleotides, the CDR3 is TGTGCCAGCAGCCAAGCACTAGCGGGAGGGCTGTTCTTC. Amino acids: CASSQALAGGLFF.